These 23 T cell receptor beta chains share one sample of origin, sequenced in a study of blood T cell repertoires in COVID-19. Produced via immunoSEQ multiplex PCR; TCRdb's table is partial and in-frame only. The table includes around 160,000 clones, 70% to 90% detected once. The sequenced material came from peripheral blood. The receptors shown here come from a woman aged 40 to 49 with active or convalescent COVID-19.

The chain links TRBV30 to TRBJ1-3, with TRBD1 identical over 8 bases. V lost 4 bases and J lost 2; bases outside the gene matches: 1. The CDR3 extends over 13 amino acids. Per germline, CDR1 GTSNPN and CDR2 SVGIG (reference sequence). This chain's CDR3 is CAWTTGAGNTIYF. The DNA of the CDR3 is TGTGCCTGGACGACAGGGGCTGGAAACACCATATATTTT.

There are a few counts of this clone. The sample holds other DNA sequences that translate to the same CDR3. This chain connects TRBV28 to TRBJ2-1; 11 bases line up with TRBD2. The germline V gene has CDR1 MDHEN and CDR2 SYDVKM. The J segment lost 3 bases and the V segment lost 5 bases, leaving 3 bases of the junction unmatched. The CDR3 totals 15 residues. CDR3 sequence reads: CASSPLAGGYNEQFF. In DNA, the CDR3 is TGTGCCAGCAGTCCCCTAGCGGGAGGCTACAATGAGCAGTTCTTC.

The gene calls are TRBV6-6 and TRBJ2-5, with a tentative D call TRBD2 (6 bases). V lost 2 bases and J 4 bases, leaving 17 bases between the germline ends. Per germline, CDR1 MNHNY and CDR2 SVGAGI (reference sequence). The CDR3 runs to 16 residues. CDR3 coding DNA: TGTGCCAGCAGTTACGCCTACGGCGGGGTGGGAGAGACCCAGTACTTC. It codes for CASSYAYGGVGETQYF.

J is TRBJ2-1 and V is TRBV15, with TRBD2 identical over 10 bases. Per germline, CDR1 LNHNV and CDR2 YYDKDF (reference sequence). The J segment lost 3 bases and the V segment lost 3 bases, leaving 5 bases of the junction unmatched. This CDR3 spans 16 amino acids. CDR3 region: CATSSETSGDYNEQFF. The DNA of the CDR3 is TGTGCCACCAGCAGTGAAACTAGCGGGGACTACAATGAGCAGTTCTTC. The full variable domain, rest sourced from reference TRBV15 and TRBJ2-1, is DAMVIQNPRYQVTQFGKPVTLSCSQTLNHNVMYWYQQKSSQAPKLLFHYYDKDFNNEADTPDNFQSRRPNTSFCFLDIRSPGLGDTAMYLCATSSETSGDYNEQFFGPGTRLTVL.

The CDR3 DNA reads TGTGCCAGCAGCTACGCTGGACAGCCCTATGGCTACACCTTC. Translating it yields CASSYAGQPYGYTF. J is TRBJ1-2 and V is TRBV7-2; perhaps TRBD1 as D (6 bases). Trimming took off 4 bases at V and 4 bases at J, with 13 bases between the two ends. There are 14 residues in the CDR3. The V gene's germline CDR1 is SGHTA and CDR2 FQGNSA.

This clone was counted once. V is TRBV5-8 and J is TRBJ1-5; D unclear. The CDR3 has 15 amino acids. V lost 1 base, J lost 1 base, and 9 bases lay in between. CDR1 is SGHTS and CDR2 is YDEGEE in the germline V gene. CDR3 sequence (DNA): TGTGCCAGCAGCTTGACCCCGGAGAGCAATCAGCCCCAGCATTTT. Protein product: CASSLTPESNQPQHF.

This clone showed up just a few times. The chain uses TRBV4-2 and TRBJ1-2; no definite D call. CDR1 and CDR2 (germline): LGHNA, YNFKEQ. Trimming removed 2 bases at V and 6 bases at J, with 16 bases between. This CDR3 comprises 15 residues. CDR3 sequence (DNA): TGTGCCAGCAGCCAACTCCCGAAAGGAGGAAATGGCTACACCTTC. Residues: CASSQLPKGGNGYTF.

The chain has TRBV6-4 and TRBJ2-7; TRBD1 agrees at 8 bases. Trimming at V came to 6 bases and at J to 7 bases, leaving 11 bases not matched to a gene. CDR1 and CDR2 from the germline V gene are MRHNA and SNTAGT. The CDR3 loop spans 14 amino acids. CDR3 in amino acids: CASRTFQGAGEQYF. CDR3 bases: TGTGCCAGCAGAACTTTCCAGGGGGCGGGGGAGCAGTACTTC.

The chain employs TRBV12-3 or TRBV12-4 and TRBJ1-1; no clear D gene. The CDR3 runs to 13 residues. Trimming cost V 7 bases and J 1 base, with 10 bases left between them. CDR3 sequence (DNA): TGTGCCAGCACCGAGGTCCAGAACACTGAAGCTTTCTTT. This codes for CASTEVQNTEAFF.

This chain uses TRBV11-2 with TRBJ2-1, with D tentatively TRBD2 (6 bases). Germline CDR1 is SGHAT and CDR2 is FQNNGV. Trimming left V 1 base short and J 3 bases short, with 10 bases between. This CDR3 is built from 15 residues. CDR3: CASSLARENYNEQFF. The CDR3 DNA is TGTGCCAGCAGCTTAGCTCGGGAGAACTACAATGAGCAGTTCTTC.

V is TRBV28 and J is TRBJ1-5; the D gene is possibly TRBD1 (5 bases). Germline V gene lookup returns CDR1 MDHEN and CDR2 SYDVKM. The CDR3 is 15 residues long. Trimming removed 5 bases from V and 7 bases from J, with 18 bases in between. CDR3 loop: CASSPQTVKVQPQHF. CDR3 nucleotide sequence: TGTGCCAGCAGTCCGCAGACAGTTAAAGTACAGCCCCAGCATTTT.

The CDR3 DNA is TGCGCCAGCAGCTATATTACAGGGGACCTATACACTGAAGCTTTCTTT. As protein: CASSYITGDLYTEAFF. This chain connects TRBV5-1 to TRBJ1-1, with 7 bases aligning to TRBD1. The CDR3 consists of 16 residues. V shed 3 bases, J shed 3 bases, and the junction held 11 bases outside the gene matches. Germline V gives CDR1 SGHRS, CDR2 YFSETQ.

The chain combines TRBV7-9 with TRBJ2-1; D remains ambiguous. Germline V CDR1 and CDR2: SEHNR, FQNEAQ (reference sequence). The CDR3 spans 12 residues. Trimming cost V 5 bases and J 3 bases, with 5 bases left between them. For the CDR3, the DNA is TGTGCCAGCAGCCAAAACTACAATGAGCAGTTCTTC. Translation gives CASSQNYNEQFF.

CDR3 DNA sequence: TGCGCCAGCAGCCAAGATGTGGCGGCGCGCGGGCAGTACTTC. Amino acids: CASSQDVAARGQYF. J is TRBJ2-7 and V is TRBV4-1; D is unclear. CDR3 length: 14 residues. V gave up 0 bases and J gave up 9 bases, with 15 bases separating them. Germline-derived CDR1 and CDR2 are MGHRA and YSYEKL.

The chain couples TRBV10-3 to TRBJ2-5, with D perhaps TRBD2 (6 bases). From germline, CDR1 is ENHRY and CDR2 SYGVKD. V was pared by 0 bases and J by 1 base, with 18 bases between. The CDR3 runs 18 residues. The CDR3 sequence: CAISESSVAEHFQETQYF. The CDR3 nucleotides read TGTGCCATCAGTGAGTCGTCGGTAGCGGAGCATTTCCAAGAGACCCAGTACTTC.

V and J are TRBV5-1 and TRBJ2-7, with TRBD2 matching 9 bases. Trimming took 4 bases from V and 4 from J; bases not matched to a gene: 3. Germline V gene lookup returns CDR1 SGHRS and CDR2 YFSETQ. The CDR3 is 13 residues long. The CDR3 region has the DNA TGCGCCAGCAGCCCGGGACTAGCTTACGAGCAGTACTTC. Translation: CASSPGLAYEQYF.

This clone was seen a single time. The chain employs TRBV5-5 and TRBJ2-7; TRBD1 aligns across 10 bases. Per the germline V gene, CDR1 is SGHKS and CDR2 is YYEKEE (reference sequence). V was clipped by 3 bases and J by 3 bases; unmatched bases: 6. CDR3 length: 15 amino acids. CDR3: CASSSPGQGIYEQYF. CDR3 coding DNA: TGTGCCAGCAGCTCCCCGGGACAGGGGATCTACGAGCAGTACTTC.

This clone appeared a single time. The rearrangement links TRBV28 to TRBJ1-4; D not certain. The V gene lost 2 bases and the J gene lost 13 bases, with 17 bases spanning the gap. This CDR3 has 14 amino acids. CDR1 and CDR2 (germline): MDHEN, SYDVKM. CDR3 amino acids: CASSLAGPVVGLFF. CDR3 nucleotides: TGTGCCAGCAGTTTAGCTGGGCCTGTAGTGGGACTGTTTTTT.

This clone has just one count. This chain uses TRBV12-3 or TRBV12-4 with TRBJ1-1, with D unclear. V was cut by 8 bases and J by 1 base, with 11 bases left in between. This CDR3 region has 13 residues. CDR3 sequence (DNA): TGTGCCAGCGACGAACAGCCGAACACTGAAGCTTTCTTT. It specifies CASDEQPNTEAFF.

The chain has TRBV18 and TRBJ1-5; D gene uncertain. Trimming removed 3 bases at V and 4 bases at J, with 19 bases between. The CDR3 sequence is 17 residues long. From germline, CDR1 is KGHSH and CDR2 LQKENI. DNA for the CDR3: TGTGCCAGCTCACCCCTCCCCCGGGGAATGGATAATCAGCCCCAGCATTTT. This codes for CASSPLPRGMDNQPQHF.

CDR3 coding DNA: TGTGCCAGCAGTGACACTAGCGGGGGCACAGATACGCAGTATTTT. This gives the protein CASSDTSGGTDTQYF. The chain uses TRBV6-4 and TRBJ2-3, with 10 bases that match TRBD2. Trimming took 2 bases from V and 1 from J; bases not matched to a gene: 0. The CDR3 runs 15 residues. Germline V gene lookup returns CDR1 MRHNA and CDR2 SNTAGT.

The CDR3 reads CASSYSDRESNQPQHF. The CDR3 nucleotides read TGTGCCAGCAGCTACAGCGACAGGGAAAGCAATCAGCCCCAGCATTTT. This chain links TRBV6-6 with TRBJ1-5, with 7 positions matching TRBD1. V shed 6 bases and J 1 base; nucleotides not matched to a gene: 9. Per germline, CDR1 MNHNY and CDR2 SVGAGI (reference sequence). This CDR3 region has 16 residues.

J is TRBJ1-2 and V is TRBV3-1 (or the pseudogene TRBV3-2); 7 bases fit TRBD1. The CDR3 is made up of 17 amino acids. Trimming took 0 bases from V and 4 from J; bases not matched to a gene: 11. CDR1 and CDR2 from the germline V gene are LGHDT and YNNKEL (reference sequence). The CDR3 DNA reads TGTGCCAGCAGCCAAGAGATCTGGAAGACAGGGCTCTATGGCTACACCTTC. Protein product: CASSQEIWKTGLYGYTF.